These 29 T cell receptor beta chains were all obtained from the same sample, sequenced in a study of T-cell reconstitution after alpha-beta-depleted transplantation in children. The TCRbeta library was prepared with unique molecular identifiers. MiXCR, applied by TCRdb to the PCR reads, yields one record per CDR3 protein. The table shows roughly 200,000 distinct CDR3 sequences, with about 8.4% occurring only once. The source material was PBMCs, mostly from graft donor cells, sampled 360 days after TCRalphabeta/CD19-depleted stem cell transplant. The receptors originated from a male patient between 2 and 15 years old who had a stem cell transplant for acute myeloid leukemia, so the T cells may come from the graft donor.

V gene TRBV2 combines with J gene TRBJ2-5; tentatively, D is TRBD2 (7 bases). The V gene's germline CDR1 is SNHLY and CDR2 FYNNEI. The CDR3 runs 15 residues. With 11 bases removed from V and 0 bases from J, the gap between germline ends came to 19 bases. CDR3 amino acids: CAGQSGTNDQETQYF. CDR3 DNA: TGTGCCGGACAGTCCGGGACTAACGACCAAGAGACCCAGTACTTC.

The J gene is TRBJ1-1, the V gene TRBV2; the match to TRBD1 covers 7 bases. This CDR3 comprises 11 residues. After removal of 5 bases from V and 11 bases from J, the junction contained 5 bases not matched to a gene. Germline V gene data show CDR1 as SNHLY and CDR2 as FYNNEI. As DNA, the CDR3 is TGTGCCAGCAGTTCGACAGGGTGGGCTTTCTTT. Protein: CASSSTGWAFF.

This chain uses TRBV6-2 or TRBV6-3 with TRBJ2-7; possible D gene TRBD2, 6 bases. This CDR3 spans 16 amino acids. Per the germline V gene, CDR1 is MNHEY and CDR2 is SVGEGT. With 0 bases removed from V and 3 bases from J, the gap between germline ends came to 15 bases. The CDR3 loop reads CASSYSPILAVYEQYF. In DNA, the CDR3 is TGTGCCAGCAGTTACTCGCCTATACTAGCCGTCTACGAGCAGTACTTC.

Many counts were recorded for this clonotype. V is TRBV12-3 or TRBV12-4 and J is TRBJ1-1; D unresolved. Trimming cost V 1 base and J 2 bases, with 17 bases left between them. This CDR3 has 17 residues. For the CDR3, the DNA is TGTGCCAGCAGTTTAGGGGTGACACCAAGAACTAACACTGAAGCTTTCTTT. It encodes CASSLGVTPRTNTEAFF.

V gene TRBV6-2 or TRBV6-3 combines with J gene TRBJ2-1; D not resolved. CDR1 and CDR2 (germline): MNHEY, SVGEGT. The CDR3 loop spans 17 amino acids. V shed 6 bases and J shed 0 bases, with 18 bases lying between them. CDR3 bases: TGTGCCAGCAGCCGCCCGTCGGATTCGTACTCCTACAATGAGCAGTTCTTC. It yields the protein CASSRPSDSYSYNEQFF.

The chain uses TRBV20-1 and TRBJ2-2; TRBD2 matches at 8 bases. Trimming took 2 bases from V and 6 from J; bases not matched to a gene: 17. The germline CDR1 and CDR2 sequences are DFQATT and SNEGSKA (reference sequence). The CDR3 is made up of 18 amino acids. The CDR3, as DNA: TGCAGTGCTAGACGACCCCTGGGACTAGTCGGAAAAGCCGGGGAGCTGTTTTTT. Residues: CSARRPLGLVGKAGELFF.

V gene TRBV20-1 combines with J gene TRBJ2-4; TRBD2 matches at 8 bases. This CDR3 contains 12 residues. Germline values: CDR1 DFQATT, CDR2 SNEGSKA (reference sequence). The ends lost 8 bases at V and 4 bases at J; junction bases unmatched: 4. The CDR3 protein is CSIAGYKNIQYF. The CDR3 DNA is TGCAGTATAGCGGGGTATAAAAACATTCAGTACTTC.

In its sample, this clonotype was seen a few times. DNA of the CDR3: TGCAGTGCTAGACCCCGGCTAGCGGGAGGTCTCTACTACGAGCAGTACTTC. It is translated as CSARPRLAGGLYYEQYF. The rearrangement uses TRBV20-1 and TRBJ2-7; TRBD2 matches 11 bases. From germline, CDR1 is DFQATT and CDR2 SNEGSKA (reference sequence). The CDR3 runs 17 residues. The trim removed 2 bases at V and 3 bases at J, leaving 12 bases unmatched.

This clonotype was recorded many times. The J gene is TRBJ2-2, the V gene TRBV14; D possibly corresponds to TRBD2 (5 bases). Germline CDR1 SGHDN, CDR2 FVKESK. V gave up 2 bases and J gave up 2 bases, with 21 bases separating them. The CDR3 sequence is 19 residues long. CDR3 in DNA: TGTGCCAGCAGCCAAAGACGGACCGAGGGAAGGACTAACACCGGGGAGCTGTTTTTT. It specifies CASSQRRTEGRTNTGELFF.

This clonotype was observed a handful of times. V gene TRBV14 combines with J gene TRBJ1-2; a possible D gene is TRBD1 (5 bases). CDR1 is SGHDN, CDR2 FVKESK, per germline. V lost 4 bases and J lost 0, with 15 bases in between. This CDR3 contains 16 residues. CDR3 region: CASSRQGPPANYGYTF. The CDR3 nucleotides are TGTGCCAGCAGCCGTCAGGGCCCACCAGCTAACTATGGCTACACCTTC.

V gene TRBV5-1 combines with J gene TRBJ1-6, with D uncertain. This CDR3 is 15 amino acids long. Trimming pared 0 bases from V and 8 bases from J, leaving 12 bases between. Germline assignment: CDR1 SGHRS and CDR2 YFSETQ. CDR3 sequence: CASSLESSPYSPLHF. Written as DNA, the CDR3 is TGCGCCAGCAGCTTGGAGTCCAGTCCATATTCACCCCTCCACTTT.

The chain couples TRBV3-1 to TRBJ2-3, with 11 bases matching TRBD2. CDR3 length: 15 residues. With 6 bases clipped from V and 2 bases from J, the junction kept 4 bases outside the gene matches. Per germline, CDR1 LGHDT and CDR2 YNNKEL (reference sequence). The CDR3 region is CASSQLAGVTDTQYF. The CDR3 DNA reads TGTGCCAGCAGTCAACTAGCGGGAGTCACAGATACGCAGTATTTT.

This clonotype was seen a handful of times. V gene TRBV3-1 combines with J gene TRBJ2-1; either TRBD1 or TRBD2 may fit D (5 bases each). The CDR3 totals 13 residues. The V end lost 4 bases, the J end lost 7 bases, and 11 bases lay between the germline ends. Germline lookup yields CDR1 LGHDT and CDR2 YNNKEL (reference sequence). CDR3 loop: CASSRLWGNEQFF. In DNA form, the CDR3 reads TGTGCCAGCAGCCGCCTCTGGGGGAATGAGCAGTTCTTC.

The J gene is TRBJ1-2, the V gene TRBV20-1, with D unclear. Trimming left V 4 bases short and J 2 bases short, with 11 bases between. Germline CDR1 and CDR2: DFQATT and SNEGSKA (reference sequence). The CDR3 is 13 amino acids. The chain's CDR3 is CSAKNELNYGYTF. DNA for the CDR3: TGCAGTGCTAAAAACGAACTAAACTATGGCTACACCTTC.

The chain combines TRBV5-6 with TRBJ2-6, with D uncertain. The V end lost 1 base, the J end lost 2 bases, and 4 bases lay between the germline ends. The CDR3 extends over 14 amino acids. Looked up from germline, CDR1 is SGHDT and CDR2 is YYEEEE. For the CDR3, the DNA is TGTGCCAGCAGCTTGATCACTGGGGCCAACGTCCTGACTTTC. Its translation is CASSLITGANVLTF. The full variable domain, rest sourced from reference TRBV5-6 and TRBJ2-6, is DAGVTQSPTHLIKTRGQQVTLRCSPKSGHDTVSWYQQALGQGPQFIFQYYEEEERQRGNFPDRFSGHQFPNYSSELNVNALLLGDSALYLCASSLITGANVLTFGAGSRLTVL.

This clonotype has a handful of counts. The rearrangement joins TRBV10-3 to TRBJ2-7, with D possibly matching TRBD2 (6 bases). Germline V gives CDR1 ENHRY, CDR2 SYGVKD. This CDR3 has 17 amino acids. Between the trimmed V and J ends, which lost 3 bases and 5 bases, there was a span of 23 bases. CDR3 protein: CAISEPWGSGTEHEQYF. The CDR3 DNA reads TGTGCCATCAGTGAACCATGGGGTAGCGGTACGGAACACGAGCAGTACTTC.

This clonotype was found a few times. The chain carries TRBV6-5 and TRBJ1-6; 7 bases align to TRBD1. The germline gives CDR1 MNHEY, CDR2 SVGAGI. V lost 5 bases to trimming and J lost 4 bases; unmatched junction nucleotides: 11. The CDR3 is made up of 17 amino acids. The CDR3 protein is CASSPTPGTAYNSPLHF. CDR3 DNA: TGTGCCAGCAGTCCGACTCCCGGGACAGCGTATAATTCACCCCTCCACTTT.

This clonotype appeared a few times. The chain has TRBV14 and TRBJ2-5; the match to TRBD2 covers 8 bases. The germline V gene has CDR1 SGHDN and CDR2 FVKESK. Germline trimming cut 1 base from V and 7 bases from J; bases unmatched to any gene: 8. This CDR3 region has 15 residues. The CDR3 nucleotides read TGTGCCAGCAGCCAAGCTCCTAGCGGGTGGGCGACCCAGTACTTC. It specifies CASSQAPSGWATQYF.

The rearrangement links TRBV6-2 or TRBV6-3 to TRBJ2-6; 7 nucleotides match TRBD1. The CDR3 spans 20 residues. CDR1 MNHEY and CDR2 SVGEGT come from the germline V gene. V lost 3 bases, J lost 2 bases, and 16 bases stayed unmatched. The CDR3 DNA is TGTGCCAGCAGTTATGGAATGTTCTACAGGGGAATAGCTGGGGCCAACGTCCTGACTTTC. Its translation: CASSYGMFYRGIAGANVLTF.

This clonotype was seen a handful of times. The rearrangement uses TRBV20-1 and TRBJ1-1; perhaps TRBD1 as D (5 bases). V lost 2 bases and J 3 bases, leaving 13 bases between the germline ends. The CDR3 spans 14 residues. Germline lookup yields CDR1 DFQATT and CDR2 SNEGSKA (reference sequence). The DNA for the CDR3 is TGCAGTGCTAGAAGGTGGCAGGGTCACACTGAAGCTTTCTTT. Translated, it gives CSARRWQGHTEAFF.

The chain joins TRBV20-1 to TRBJ1-3, with 7 bases that match TRBD1. Trimming took 2 bases from V and 1 from J; bases not matched to a gene: 5. The CDR3 is 15 residues long. The germline V gene encodes CDR1 DFQATT and CDR2 SNEGSKA (reference sequence). This chain's CDR3 is CSARLAGGSGNTIYF. In nucleotides, the CDR3 is TGCAGTGCTAGATTGGCAGGGGGGTCTGGAAACACCATATATTTT.

This clonotype was seen more than once but under ten times. The V and J genes are TRBV7-2 and TRBJ1-2; TRBD1 agrees at 10 bases. The CDR3 totals 16 residues. Germline CDR1 and CDR2: SGHTA and FQGNSA. J was trimmed by 3 bases and V by 5 bases; bases with no gene match: 9. DNA for the CDR3: TGTGCCAGCAGCCCATCCCTGACAGGGGGCTACTATGGCTACACCTTC. Protein: CASSPSLTGGYYGYTF.

The table lists this clonotype with a few counts. The chain recombines TRBV11-3 with TRBJ1-3, with D possibly being TRBD1 (5 bases). The germline CDR1 and CDR2 sequences are SGHNT and YENEEA. With 3 bases removed from V and 2 bases from J, the gap between germline ends came to 8 bases. The CDR3 spans 14 residues. The CDR3 region has the DNA TGTGCCAGCAGCTTCGCAGGGCCTGGAAACACCATATATTTT. Its protein product is CASSFAGPGNTIYF.

In its sample, this clonotype was seen many times. V is TRBV5-5 and J is TRBJ2-5; no definite D call. This CDR3 has 13 amino acids. V was trimmed by 3 bases and J by 5 bases, leaving 11 bases between them. The germline V gene encodes CDR1 SGHKS and CDR2 YYEKEE (reference sequence). The CDR3 loop reads CASSSPNTETQYF. The CDR3, as DNA: TGTGCCAGCAGCTCTCCTAATACGGAGACCCAGTACTTC.

This clonotype showed up many times. The rearrangement links TRBV27 to TRBJ2-5; D unresolved. CDR3 length equals 13 residues. Germline CDR1 and CDR2: MNHEY and SMNVEV (reference sequence). Trimming shortened V by 2 bases and J by 5 bases, and 9 bases separated the two germline ends. The CDR3 is CASSLGPLETQYF. In DNA form, the CDR3 reads TGTGCCAGCAGTTTAGGTCCCCTCGAGACCCAGTACTTC.

This clonotype was counted many times. The chain links TRBV28 to TRBJ2-7; 8 bases align to TRBD2. The CDR3 has 12 amino acids. The germline gives CDR1 MDHEN, CDR2 SYDVKM. The V gene end was trimmed by 10 bases and the J gene end by 2 bases; junction bases not matched to a gene: 4. The CDR3 nucleotides read TGTGCCATTAGCGGGGATACCTACGAGCAGTACTTC. As protein: CAISGDTYEQYF.

In this sample, this clonotype turned up a few times. The V gene is TRBV5-1, the J gene TRBJ2-1, with TRBD2 matching 16 bases. CDR3 length equals 17 residues. Germline CDR1 and CDR2: SGHRS and YFSETQ. With 4 bases clipped from V and 7 bases from J, the junction kept 8 bases outside the gene matches. The CDR3 DNA is TGCGCCAGCAGCCCAACGGGACTAGCGGGAGGGCCGAATGAGCAGTTCTTC. It yields the protein CASSPTGLAGGPNEQFF.

This clonotype has a handful of counts. The rearrangement links TRBV29-1 to TRBJ1-4; maybe TRBD1 (5 bases). V lost 7 bases, J lost 7 bases, and 13 bases lay in between. The germline V gene encodes CDR1 SQVTM and CDR2 ANQGSEA. The CDR3 consists of 12 residues. The CDR3 is CSGGTSREKLFF. CDR3 bases: TGCAGCGGCGGGACCAGTCGTGAAAAACTGTTTTTT.

The V call is TRBV4-2, the J call TRBJ1-1; 10 bases fit TRBD1. V lost 4 bases, J lost 5 bases, and 7 bases stayed unmatched. The CDR3 spans 15 residues. CDR1 LGHNA and CDR2 YNFKEQ come from the germline V gene. CDR3 sequence: CASSPRDRGKTEAFF. The CDR3, as DNA: TGTGCCAGCAGCCCCCGGGACAGGGGAAAGACTGAAGCTTTCTTT.